This T cell receptor (beta chain) was obtained from a study of T cell responses to AZD1222 COVID-19 vaccine. The data were produced by immunoSEQ multiplex PCR, yet TCRdb's version contains in-frame clones alone and is incomplete. This table holds 120,000 or so clones, roughly 88% found once. Germline V CDR1 and CDR2: MNHEY, SMNVEV (reference sequence). This CDR3 is built from 14 residues. V lost 6 bases to trimming and J lost 10 bases, with 16 bases between them. The rearrangement joins TRBV27 to TRBJ1-6; weak D call: TRBD1 (5 bases). The source was peripheral blood, collected on day 0 of AZD1222 vaccination. The TCR sequence derives from an adult in good health. CDR3 bases: TGTGCCAGCAGACCGTGGGGGGAAGGGTCACCCCTCCACTTT. Translated, it gives CASRPWGEGSPLHF.